These 32 T cell receptor beta chains were sequenced from one sample in a study of T cells in Graves' hyperthyroidism and ophthalmopathy. It was RNA transcripts that yielded the amplified TCR beta CDR3 regions. RT-PCR in the first round (using the HTBI primer set) targeted the TCR CDR3. TCRdb redid the calling of the multiplex PCR reads with MiXCR, one entry per CDR3 protein. This sample has around 700,000 distinct CDR3 sequences, with roughly 20% found just once. The specimen was blood. Every receptor here comes from a woman aged 45-60 years with Graves' hyperthyroidism that later progressed to Graves' ophthalmopathy.

This chain links TRBV15 with TRBJ2-5, with 8 positions matching TRBD2. The germline gives CDR1 LNHNV, CDR2 YYDKDF (reference sequence). V shed 1 base, J shed 2 bases, and the junction held 9 bases outside the gene matches. The CDR3 spans 17 residues. The CDR3 DNA is TGTGCCACCAGCAGAGTTTTGTTAGCGGGGAAACAAGAGACCCAGTACTTC. Translating it yields CATSRVLLAGKQETQYF.

This clonotype was counted a few times. V and J are TRBV4-1 and TRBJ1-5; maybe TRBD1 (6 bases). The CDR3 spans 16 residues. CDR1 is MGHRA and CDR2 is YSYEKL in the germline V gene. The germline V and J ends were trimmed by 4 bases and 2 bases, with 15 bases remaining between them. CDR3 sequence: CASSPILQGGNQPQHF. For the CDR3, the DNA is TGCGCCAGCAGCCCGATCCTACAGGGTGGCAATCAGCCCCAGCATTTT.

V and J are TRBV29-1 and TRBJ1-4; TRBD1 matches at 10 bases. CDR1 SQVTM and CDR2 ANQGSEA come from the germline V gene. With V trimmed by 7 bases and J by 5 bases, 4 bases remained unmatched. The CDR3 totals 13 residues. The CDR3 loop is CSGRQGANEKLFF. The CDR3 nucleotides read TGCAGCGGAAGACAGGGGGCAAATGAAAAACTGTTTTTT.

This clonotype was counted many times. V is TRBV2 and J is TRBJ2-7; a possible D gene is TRBD2 (5 bases). CDR3 length equals 12 residues. V shed 7 bases and J shed 3 bases, with 10 bases lying between them. The germline V gene has CDR1 SNHLY and CDR2 FYNNEI. The CDR3 spells CASTMTNYEQYF. CDR3 coding DNA: TGTGCCAGCACCATGACTAACTACGAGCAGTACTTC.

The chain employs TRBV9 and TRBJ2-3, with 11 bases matching TRBD2. The CDR3 covers 19 residues. J gave up 5 bases and V 4 bases, and 18 bases lay outside the gene matches. Per germline, CDR1 SGDLS and CDR2 YYNGEE. The CDR3 DNA sequence: TGTGCCAGCAGCTCCCCCGGGACTAGCGGAATCCTGCCGGTAGATACGCAGTATTTT. This translates into CASSSPGTSGILPVDTQYF.

This clonotype occurred a few times. V usage is TRBV6-5 and J usage is TRBJ1-4; D might be TRBD1 (5 bases). Trimming stripped 4 bases from V and 3 bases from J, with 12 bases between. Germline CDR1 MNHEY, CDR2 SVGAGI. The CDR3 length is 15 residues. DNA of the CDR3: TGTGCCAGCAGTTTCGAGGGGCCGCCTAATGAAAAACTGTTTTTT. Its translation is CASSFEGPPNEKLFF.

This clonotype was counted ten times or more. The rearrangement uses TRBV7-8 and TRBJ1-2, with TRBD1 as a possible D gene (5 bases). The CDR3 is made up of 13 amino acids. V lost 6 bases and J 4 bases, leaving 12 bases between the germline ends. Per germline, CDR1 SGHVS and CDR2 FQNEAQ. CDR3 DNA: TGTGCCAGCAGTCTGCCGGGACTCTATGGCTACACCTTC. Amino acids: CASSLPGLYGYTF. Complete variable domain (other parts from reference TRBV7-8 and TRBJ1-2): GAGVSQSPRYKVAKRGQDVALRCDPISGHVSLFWYQQALGQGPEFLTYFQNEAQLDKSGLPSDRFFAERPEGSVSTLKIQRTQQEDSAVYLCASSLPGLYGYTFGSGTRLTVV.

This clonotype was picked up many times. The genes are TRBV12-3 or TRBV12-4 and TRBJ1-1; 7 positions agree with TRBD1. V lost 3 bases and J lost 8; bases outside the gene matches: 6. This CDR3 spans 13 amino acids. This chain's CDR3 is CASSLDPGGEAFF. In DNA, the CDR3 is TGTGCCAGCAGTTTGGACCCAGGGGGAGAAGCTTTCTTT.

The chain carries TRBV19 and TRBJ1-1; 8 bases align to TRBD1. The length of the CDR3 is 14 residues. Germline loops: CDR1 LNHDA, CDR2 SQIVND (reference sequence). The V segment lost 6 bases and the J segment 4 bases; nucleotides outside the gene matches: 7. CDR3 DNA sequence: TGTGCCAGTAGAGGACAGGGCTGGGGCACTGAAGCTTTCTTT. Translated: CASRGQGWGTEAFF.

This clonotype has at least ten counts. The chain links TRBV3-1 to TRBJ2-3, with D perhaps being TRBD1 or TRBD2 (5 bases each). The germline V gene has CDR1 LGHDT and CDR2 YNNKEL (reference sequence). CDR3 size: 15 residues. Trimming left V 1 base short and J 1 base short, with 9 bases between. CDR3 sequence: CASSQGGVGTDTQYF. The CDR3 coding sequence is TGTGCCAGCAGCCAAGGAGGGGTTGGCACAGATACGCAGTATTTT.

This clonotype has a handful of counts. The V call is TRBV20-1, the J call TRBJ1-6; no clear D. The V gene's germline CDR1 is DFQATT and CDR2 SNEGSKA (reference sequence). V was cut by 0 bases and J by 0 bases, with 12 bases left in between. The CDR3 loop spans 17 amino acids. The chain's CDR3 is CSARDVGQSSYNSPLHF. The CDR3 DNA follows: TGCAGTGCTAGAGATGTGGGCCAAAGCTCCTATAATTCACCCCTCCACTTT.

The genes are TRBV20-1 and TRBJ1-2; 7 bases line up with TRBD1. There are 14 residues in the CDR3. CDR1 and CDR2 from the germline V gene are DFQATT and SNEGSKA (reference sequence). The CDR3 coding sequence is TGCACCCCCGACACACAGGGGACCCTCTATGGCTACACCTTC. This codes for CTPDTQGTLYGYTF.

The rearrangement links TRBV11-2 to TRBJ2-6; D unclear. The V end was cut by 4 bases, the J end by 0 bases, with 7 bases between. The CDR3 extends over 15 amino acids. The germline V gene has CDR1 SGHAT and CDR2 FQNNGV. CDR3 in amino acids: CASSSRASGANVLTF. CDR3 DNA sequence: TGTGCCAGCAGCTCCAGAGCCTCTGGGGCCAACGTCCTGACTTTC. The complete variable domain, with remaining parts taken from reference TRBV11-2 and TRBJ2-6, reads EAGVAQSPRYKIIEKRQSVAFWCNPISGHATLYWYQQILGQGPKLLIQFQNNGVVDDSQLPKDRFSAERLKGVDSTLKIQPAKLEDSAVYLCASSSRASGANVLTFGAGSRLTVL.

This clonotype has a handful of counts. J is TRBJ2-5 and V is TRBV9; 7 positions match TRBD2. The V gene's germline CDR1 is SGDLS and CDR2 YYNGEE. This CDR3 is built from 16 residues. The junction had 7 bases not matched to a gene; V was cut back by 0 bases and J by 2 bases. The CDR3: CASSVAGMGGQETQYF. The CDR3 region has the DNA TGTGCCAGCAGCGTAGCGGGAATGGGGGGGCAAGAGACCCAGTACTTC.

The chain has TRBV6-1 and TRBJ1-5; perhaps TRBD1 as D (5 bases). The CDR3 extends over 14 amino acids. CDR1 is MNHNS and CDR2 is SASEGT in the germline V gene. V was trimmed by 5 bases and J by 6 bases, leaving 14 bases between them. CDR3 loop: CASSRDGRTQPQHF. The CDR3 DNA reads TGTGCCAGCAGTAGGGACGGAAGAACTCAGCCCCAGCATTTT.

In its sample, this clonotype was seen many times. V gene TRBV20-1 combines with J gene TRBJ2-7, with 7 bases fitting TRBD2. CDR3 length: 14 amino acids. The germline gives CDR1 DFQATT, CDR2 SNEGSKA (reference sequence). V gave up 7 bases and J gave up 5 bases; unmatched junction bases: 14. This CDR3 reads CSVGVTSYIHEQYF. The CDR3 DNA reads TGCAGTGTTGGGGTGACTAGCTATATCCACGAGCAGTACTTC.

The chain has TRBV9 and TRBJ1-6; TRBD1 matches 8 bases. The CDR3 loop spans 16 amino acids. Germline V gives CDR1 SGDLS, CDR2 YYNGEE. After removal of 3 bases from V and 8 bases from J, the junction contained 10 bases not matched to a gene. CDR3 coding DNA: TGTGCCAGCAGCGCGCCGACGGGACAGGAGTATTCACCCCTCCACTTT. Translating gives CASSAPTGQEYSPLHF.

This clonotype was picked up many times. The chain is built from TRBV20-1 and TRBJ2-1, with 9 bases aligning to TRBD1. The germline V gene encodes CDR1 DFQATT and CDR2 SNEGSKA (reference sequence). The CDR3 contains 19 residues. V lost 0 bases, J lost 1 base, and 13 bases stayed unmatched. The CDR3 protein is CSARDQWGQGALSYNEQFF. The CDR3 DNA reads as TGCAGTGCTAGAGATCAGTGGGGACAGGGAGCCTTATCCTACAATGAGCAGTTCTTC.

The chain carries TRBV5-4 and TRBJ1-2; weak D call: TRBD1 (6 bases). The CDR3 runs to 13 residues. The V end lost 6 bases, the J end lost 5 bases, and 14 bases lay between the germline ends. The germline V gene has CDR1 SGHNT and CDR2 YYREEE (reference sequence). DNA of the CDR3: TGTGCCAGCACCGTGACAGGAGGGTATGGCTACACCTTC. Residues: CASTVTGGYGYTF.

In its sample, this clonotype was seen many times. J is TRBJ2-5 and V is TRBV28; 8 nucleotides match TRBD2. CDR3 length equals 15 residues. V was pared by 6 bases and J by 0 bases, with 6 bases of the junction left unmatched. Germline CDR1 and CDR2: MDHEN and SYDVKM. CDR3 region: CASSGRGVNQETQYF. CDR3 DNA: TGTGCCAGCAGCGGGCGGGGGGTTAACCAAGAGACCCAGTACTTC.

V is TRBV6-1 and J is TRBJ2-4; D gene unclear. This CDR3 has 15 residues. With 6 bases removed from V and 0 bases from J, the gap between germline ends came to 12 bases. Germline V CDR1 and CDR2: MNHNS, SASEGT. The CDR3, as DNA: TGTGCCAGCAGCGGGTTCGAGGTAGCCAAAAACATTCAGTACTTC. It translates to CASSGFEVAKNIQYF.

The chain carries TRBV18 and TRBJ1-6; 9 bases align to TRBD1. Per germline, CDR1 KGHSH and CDR2 LQKENI. CDR3 length: 15 amino acids. V was pared by 3 bases and J by 6 bases, with 3 bases of the junction left unmatched. In DNA form, the CDR3 reads TGTGCCAGCTCACCGACAGGGGGGGCTAATTCACCCCTCCACTTT. Protein: CASSPTGGANSPLHF. The variable domain in full, with the rest retrieved from reference TRBV18 and TRBJ1-6, is NAGVMQNPRHLVRRRGQEARLRCSPMKGHSHVYWYRQLPEEGLKFMVYLQKENIIDESGMPKERFSAEFPKEGPSILRIQQVVRGDSAAYFCASSPTGGANSPLHFGNGTRLTVT.

This clonotype has ten or more counts. The chain couples TRBV12-3 or TRBV12-4 to TRBJ2-3; D is possibly TRBD1 or TRBD2 (5 bases each). V gave up 8 bases and J gave up 0 bases, with 15 bases separating them. The length of the CDR3 is 15 residues. In DNA, the CDR3 is TGTGCCAGCGCTTTGGCCGGGGCTAGCACAGATACGCAGTATTTT. Protein product: CASALAGASTDTQYF.

This clonotype was recorded at least ten times. The V and J genes are TRBV13 and TRBJ1-1; a weak D match, TRBD1 (6 bases). Trimming cost V 3 bases and J 0 bases, with 11 bases left between them. The CDR3 consists of 15 residues. Per the germline V gene, CDR1 is PRHDT and CDR2 is FYEKMQ (reference sequence). The CDR3 DNA sequence: TGTGCCAGCAGCTTCGCCGGACAGTTGAACACTGAAGCTTTCTTT. This codes for CASSFAGQLNTEAFF.

Only a few counts were recorded for this clonotype. This chain links TRBV5-1 with TRBJ2-1; 8 nucleotides agree with TRBD1. CDR1 is SGHRS, CDR2 YFSETQ, per germline. This CDR3 has 15 residues. V gave up 2 bases and J gave up 7 bases; unmatched junction bases: 8. The CDR3 sequence is CASSFGTGNPNEQFF. The CDR3, as DNA: TGCGCCAGCAGCTTTGGGACAGGCAATCCAAATGAGCAGTTCTTC.

The chain is built from TRBV2 and TRBJ1-2; 10 nucleotides agree with TRBD1. The CDR3 length is 14 residues. After removal of 8 bases from V and 4 bases from J, the junction contained 7 bases not matched to a gene. CDR1 and CDR2 (germline): SNHLY, FYNNEI. Here the CDR3 DNA reads TGTGCCAGCCTGGACAGGGGGGCATTCTATGGCTACACCTTC. Translated, it gives CASLDRGAFYGYTF.

This clonotype has at least ten counts. The CDR3 protein is CAISESERQETQYF. CDR3 DNA sequence: TGTGCCATCAGTGAGTCAGAGCGGCAAGAGACCCAGTACTTC. The chain has TRBV10-3 and TRBJ2-5, with D possibly matching TRBD2 (5 bases). The CDR3 spans 14 residues. The V end lost 0 bases, the J end lost 2 bases, and 7 bases lay between the germline ends. From germline, CDR1 is ENHRY and CDR2 SYGVKD.

This clonotype was recorded a few times. The V call is TRBV7-2, the J call TRBJ2-2; 7 bases are a match to TRBD1. Trimming cost V 1 base and J 5 bases; bases outside gene matches: 19. The CDR3 has 20 amino acids. Germline V gene lookup returns CDR1 SGHTA and CDR2 FQGNSA. The CDR3 DNA sequence: TGTGCCAGCAGCTTAGGATGGGACAGTCGATATTCTCAACGAACCGGGGAGCTGTTTTTT. This sequence encodes CASSLGWDSRYSQRTGELFF.

This clonotype was found many times. The chain employs TRBV20-1 and TRBJ2-3; TRBD2 agrees at 10 bases. The V segment lost 6 bases and the J segment 6 bases; nucleotides outside the gene matches: 9. The CDR3 extends over 14 amino acids. Germline V gene data show CDR1 as DFQATT and CDR2 as SNEGSKA (reference sequence). This CDR3 is CSAGLAGVPDTQYF. CDR3 sequence (DNA): TGCAGTGCGGGTCTAGCGGGGGTACCCGATACGCAGTATTTT.

The rearrangement joins TRBV7-6 to TRBJ1-1; D remains ambiguous. CDR1 SGHVS and CDR2 FNYEAQ come from the germline V gene. The CDR3 runs to 15 residues. The ends were cut back, 0 bases at V and 0 bases at J, with 8 bases in the middle. This CDR3 reads CASSLAAELNTEAFF. In DNA, the CDR3 is TGTGCCAGCAGCTTAGCGGCAGAGTTGAACACTGAAGCTTTCTTT.

This clonotype was recorded at least ten times. The chain links TRBV20-1 to TRBJ2-7; TRBD2 is a possible D gene (7 bases). The length of the CDR3 is 16 residues. V was trimmed by 6 bases and J by 2 bases, leaving 23 bases between them. Looked up from germline, CDR1 is DFQATT and CDR2 is SNEGSKA (reference sequence). CDR3 coding DNA: TGCAGTGCCCAAAAGGGGGGGGGGAAGTCGCCCTACGAGCAGTACTTC. Translating it yields CSAQKGGGKSPYEQYF.

The chain recombines TRBV4-1 with TRBJ2-5; 8 nucleotides match TRBD2. Trimming at V came to 2 bases and at J to 5 bases, leaving 10 bases not matched to a gene. This CDR3 is 16 amino acids long. Germline V gene data show CDR1 as MGHRA and CDR2 as YSYEKL. The CDR3 sequence is CASSQLTGGTPETQYF. CDR3 sequence (DNA): TGCGCCAGCAGCCAACTCACGGGGGGGACGCCGGAGACCCAGTACTTC.